This TCR beta chain was identified during a study of vaccination and CD4 T cells after COVID-19. Study background: Convalescent individuals numbered four females and six males, two being Hispanic. Study-wide findings and caveats: Vaccine-specific clones in convalescent patients were spike mono-reactive in 304 of 307 cases.

Oncomine TCR Beta short-read sequencing was applied to DNA from cultured CD4+ T cells. TCRdb re-derived calls from the PCR reads in MiXCR, one entry per CDR3 protein. The sample carries approximately 12,000 distinct CDR3 sequences, roughly three fifths recorded once. Treatment denoted: roughly 10-day PBMC culture with coronavirus spike peptide pools or control peptides (ViraFEST assay). This CDR3 comprises 13 residues. Germline CDR1 and CDR2: KGHDR and SFDVKD. V lost 9 bases and J lost 2; bases outside the gene matches: 4. This clonotype was seen only a few times. Its antigen is not identified. The TCR comes from a human donor who had recovered from COVID-19. The sample was CD4+ T cells from blood, cultured in vitro, taken before SARS-CoV-2 vaccination. This rearrangement joins TRBV24-1 to TRBJ2-5; 8 nucleotides match TRBD1. CDR3 in amino acids: CATGNRGQETQYF. CDR3 DNA sequence: TGTGCCACCGGAAACAGGGGGCAAGAGACCCAGTACTTC.